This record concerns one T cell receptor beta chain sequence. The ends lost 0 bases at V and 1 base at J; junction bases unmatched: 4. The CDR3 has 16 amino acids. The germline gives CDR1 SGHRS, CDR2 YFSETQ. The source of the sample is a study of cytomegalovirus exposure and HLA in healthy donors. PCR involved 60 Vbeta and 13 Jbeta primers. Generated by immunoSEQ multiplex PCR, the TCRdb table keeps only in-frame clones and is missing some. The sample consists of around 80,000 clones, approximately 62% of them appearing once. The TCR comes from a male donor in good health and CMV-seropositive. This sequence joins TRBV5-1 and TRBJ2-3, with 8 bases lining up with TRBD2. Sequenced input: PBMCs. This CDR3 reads CASSLEGSGGTDTQYF. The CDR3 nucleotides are TGCGCCAGCAGCTTGGAGGGTAGCGGGGGCACAGATACGCAGTATTTT.